The rows below give T cell receptor beta chains drawn from one sample of a study of preoperative IRX-2 immunotherapy in early breast cancer. The protocol was immunoSEQ multiplex PCR, while the TCRdb copy is restricted to in-frame clones and leaves out a portion. The sample consists of around 62,000 clones, 94% of them appearing once. This sample was taken from a patient treated with IRX-2 immunotherapy. These receptors all stem from a human donor with breast cancer. The CDR3 runs from the conserved cysteine through the conserved F or W. A D gene is named only where the DNA matches it firmly. Only some rows state a clone size, as once, few, many or a class for expanded clones.

clone_size d_call j_call v_call cdr3_aa cdr3_nt
- - TRBJ2-1 TRBV7-2 CASSLALWASNEQFF TGTGCCAGCAGCTTAGCGCTCTGGGCTTCCAATGAGCAGTTCTTC
- - TRBJ2-6 TRBV27 CASTRWMGGSGANVLTF TGTGCCAGCACCAGGTGGATGGGGGGCAGTGGGGCCAACGTCCTGACTTTC
- - TRBJ2-5 TRBV28 CASSIIDGVSEQYF TGTGCCAGCAGTATTATCGATGGAGTGAGTGAGCAGTACTTC
- - TRBJ2-5 TRBV5-4 CASSLEPGETQYF TGTGCCAGCAGCTTGGAACCTGGGGAGACCCAGTACTTC
- TRBD2 TRBJ2-1 TRBV2 CASSGGGSSYNEQFF TGTGCCAGCAGTGGGGGGGGTAGCTCCTACAATGAGCAGTTCTTC
- - TRBJ2-2 TRBV6-1 CASSEALTQSWELFF TGTGCCAGCAGTGAAGCGCTGACCCAGTCGTGGGAGCTGTTTTTT
- - TRBJ2-1 TRBV27 CASMMGGSEQFF TGTGCCAGCATGATGGGGGGAAGTGAGCAGTTCTTC
once - TRBJ2-5 TRBV28 CASRMGGQETQYF TGTGCCAGCAGAATGGGCGGCCAAGAGACCCAGTACTTC
- - TRBJ2-5 TRBV19 CASSRSGASKTQYF TGTGCCAGTAGTCGCTCGGGCGCGAGTAAGACCCAGTACTTC
- TRBD1 TRBJ1-2 TRBV25-1 CASSVNRGTGYTF TGTGCCAGCAGTGTTAACAGGGGGACTGGCTACACCTTC